The 28 T cell receptor beta chains presented below share a single source sample, sequenced in a study of blood T cell repertoires in COVID-19. TCRdb's table, derived via immunoSEQ multiplex PCR, lists solely in-frame clones and lacks some. The repertoire has roughly 100,000 clones, roughly four fifths of them found once; the top ten carry around 4.8%. The sequencing sample was made of peripheral blood. These receptors all come from a man aged 80 or over with COVID-19, enrolled during active disease.

The genes are TRBV5-1 and TRBJ2-7, with D perhaps matching TRBD1 (6 bases). Germline assignment: CDR1 SGHRS and CDR2 YFSETQ. The CDR3 is made up of 13 amino acids. The V and J ends lost 6 bases and 2 bases respectively, with 12 bases between them. The CDR3 DNA sequence: TGCGCCAGCAATAGGGACACCCCCTACGAGCAGTACTTC. The encoded protein is CASNRDTPYEQYF.

The CDR3: CASSLGRDNQPQHF. DNA of the CDR3: TGTGCCAGCAGCTTAGGACGGGACAATCAGCCCCAGCATTTT. The genes are TRBV7-2 and TRBJ1-5; no clear D gene. The CDR3 extends over 14 amino acids. Germline V gene lookup returns CDR1 SGHTA and CDR2 FQGNSA. Trimming pared 1 base from V and 3 bases from J, leaving 7 bases between.

This clone was observed a handful of times. The genes are TRBV5-1 and TRBJ1-2; 12 nucleotides agree with TRBD1. The V gene's germline CDR1 is SGHRS and CDR2 YFSETQ. V was clipped by 4 bases and J by 6 bases; unmatched bases: 10. CDR3 length: 16 residues. CDR3 nucleotide sequence: TGCGCCAGCAGCGTGCAAAGGGGGACAGGGGGCGATGGCTACACCTTC. It translates to CASSVQRGTGGDGYTF.

V and J are TRBV6-5 and TRBJ1-6, with a weak D call TRBD1 (6 bases). The V end was cut by 0 bases, the J end by 10 bases, with 13 bases between. This CDR3 is 15 amino acids long. From germline, CDR1 is MNHEY and CDR2 SVGAGI. The CDR3 DNA sequence: TGTGCCAGCAGTTACTCCTACAGGGTTTCGTCACCCCTCCACTTT. As protein: CASSYSYRVSSPLHF.

The chain recombines TRBV11-2 with TRBJ2-4; 11 positions match TRBD1. The CDR3 has 18 amino acids. The V gene end was trimmed by 7 bases and the J gene end by 0 bases; junction bases not matched to a gene: 11. CDR1 SGHAT and CDR2 FQNNGV come from the germline V gene. The DNA for the CDR3 is TGTGCCAGCACCTCCGGACAGGGGGCGATCTTAGCCAAAAACATTCAGTACTTC. Translating it yields CASTSGQGAILAKNIQYF. Variable domain in full (rest from reference TRBV11-2 and TRBJ2-4): EAGVAQSPRYKIIEKRQSVAFWCNPISGHATLYWYQQILGQGPKLLIQFQNNGVVDDSQLPKDRFSAERLKGVDSTLKIQPAKLEDSAVYLCASTSGQGAILAKNIQYFGAGTRLSVL.

V gene TRBV11-3 combines with J gene TRBJ2-1, with a tentative D call TRBD2 (7 bases). Trimming shortened V by 1 base and J by 4 bases, and 11 bases separated the two germline ends. The CDR3 covers 15 residues. CDR1 is SGHNT, CDR2 YENEEA, per germline. This CDR3 reads CASSLGGGRYNEQFF. CDR3 nucleotide sequence: TGTGCCAGCAGCTTAGGGGGGGGCAGATACAATGAGCAGTTCTTC.

This sequence joins TRBV5-4 and TRBJ2-1; 8 nucleotides agree with TRBD2. The CDR3 runs 16 residues. Germline CDR1 is SGHNT and CDR2 is YYREEE (reference sequence). After removal of 2 bases from V and 10 bases from J, the junction contained 14 bases not matched to a gene. The CDR3 sequence: CASSLTSGRSFGEQFF. DNA for the CDR3: TGTGCCAGCAGCTTAACTAGCGGAAGAAGCTTTGGGGAGCAGTTCTTC.

The V call is TRBV30, the J call TRBJ2-3; 9 bases fit TRBD2. Germline CDR1 GTSNPN, CDR2 SVGIG (reference sequence). The CDR3 length is 15 residues. V lost 2 bases and J lost 2; bases outside the gene matches: 5. CDR3 protein: CAWSRLAANTDTQYF. Here the CDR3 DNA reads TGTGCCTGGAGTCGACTAGCGGCGAACACAGATACGCAGTATTTT.

The rearrangement joins TRBV9 to TRBJ2-7, with 7 bases lining up with TRBD1. CDR1 and CDR2 from the germline V gene are SGDLS and YYNGEE. Trimming took 0 bases from V and 2 from J; bases not matched to a gene: 5. This CDR3 comprises 15 residues. Here the CDR3 DNA reads TGTGCCAGCAGCGTAGACGGGACAGCAGCCTACGAGCAGTACTTC. Its protein product is CASSVDGTAAYEQYF.

The rearrangement joins TRBV9 to TRBJ1-2; D gene unclear. Trimming removed 4 bases from V and 3 bases from J, with 16 bases in between. CDR1 is SGDLS and CDR2 is YYNGEE in the germline V gene. The length of the CDR3 is 15 residues. CDR3 in amino acids: CASSPRGFMDYGYTF. The CDR3 coding sequence is TGTGCCAGCAGCCCCCGAGGGTTTATGGACTATGGCTACACCTTC. The full variable domain, with the rest looked up from reference TRBV9 and TRBJ1-2, is DSGVTQTPKHLITATGQRVTLRCSPRSGDLSVYWYQQSLDQGLQFLIQYYNGEERAKGNILERFSAQQFPDLHSELNLSSLELGDSALYFCASSPRGFMDYGYTFGSGTRLTVV.

This chain joins TRBV15 and TRBJ1-1, with 7 bases matching TRBD1. Germline-derived CDR1 and CDR2 are LNHNV and YYDKDF (reference sequence). V lost 2 bases, J lost 11 bases, and 14 bases stayed unmatched. The CDR3 runs to 15 residues. CDR3 nucleotide sequence: TGTGCCACCAGCAGAAACAGGGGCGAAGGCTCGAACGCTTTCTTT. The encoded protein is CATSRNRGEGSNAFF. Full variable domain (remainder filled in from reference TRBV15 and TRBJ1-1): DAMVIQNPRYQVTQFGKPVTLSCSQTLNHNVMYWYQQKSSQAPKLLFHYYDKDFNNEADTPDNFQSRRPNTSFCFLDIRSPGLGDTAMYLCATSRNRGEGSNAFFGQGTRLTVV.

The chain couples TRBV6-5 to TRBJ2-7; 9 nucleotides agree with TRBD1. J was trimmed by 3 bases and V by 6 bases; bases with no gene match: 6. The CDR3 spans 14 residues. The germline CDR1 and CDR2 sequences are MNHEY and SVGAGI. Written as DNA, the CDR3 is TGTGCCAGCAGAAGGACAGGGGATAACTACGAGCAGTACTTC. The encoded protein is CASRRTGDNYEQYF.

The V call is TRBV11-2, the J call TRBJ2-3; D is perhaps TRBD1 (5 bases). This CDR3 has 14 residues. Trimming left V 2 bases short and J 2 bases short, with 8 bases between. The V gene's germline CDR1 is SGHAT and CDR2 FQNNGV. The DNA of the CDR3 is TGTGCCAGCAGCTTATTACAGGACACAGATACGCAGTATTTT. Translated: CASSLLQDTDTQYF.

V and J are TRBV2 and TRBJ1-4, with 8 bases lining up with TRBD1. Germline V gene lookup returns CDR1 SNHLY and CDR2 FYNNEI. The length of the CDR3 is 15 residues. The junction had 9 bases not matched to a gene; V was cut back by 6 bases and J by 6 bases. CDR3 protein: CASRTTGGSYEKLFF. CDR3 sequence (DNA): TGTGCCAGCAGAACAACAGGGGGTTCGTATGAAAAACTGTTTTTT. The whole variable domain, filled in from reference TRBV2 and TRBJ1-4, reads EPEVTQTPSHQVTQMGQEVILRCVPISNHLYFYWYRQILGQKVEFLVSFYNNEISEKSEIFDDQFSVERPDGSNFTLKIRSTKLEDSAMYFCASRTTGGSYEKLFFGSGTQLSVL.

The genes are TRBV7-9 and TRBJ1-5; tentatively, D is TRBD1 (6 bases). Germline CDR1 SEHNR, CDR2 FQNEAQ (reference sequence). The ends were cut back, 4 bases at V and 3 bases at J, with 16 bases in the middle. CDR3 length: 16 residues. The CDR3 reads CASSSNQGPFNQPQHF. CDR3 in DNA: TGTGCCAGCAGCTCCAATCAGGGGCCCTTCAATCAGCCCCAGCATTTT.

The genes are TRBV28 and TRBJ2-7, with 12 bases lining up with TRBD1. V lost 2 bases, J lost 6 bases, and 5 bases stayed unmatched. This CDR3 is built from 15 residues. CDR1 is MDHEN and CDR2 is SYDVKM in the germline V gene. The CDR3 bases are TGTGCCAGCAGTTTAGGGACAGGGGGCATCTCCGAGCAGTACTTC. Translation gives CASSLGTGGISEQYF.

This clone was seen a single time. This chain links TRBV7-2 with TRBJ1-6, with D perhaps TRBD1 (6 bases). CDR3 length: 14 amino acids. Germline CDR1 SGHTA, CDR2 FQGNSA. Trimming pared 3 bases from V and 6 bases from J, leaving 9 bases between. In DNA form, the CDR3 reads TGTGCCAGCAGCTTTCGGACAGCTAATTCACCCCTCCACTTT. Its protein is CASSFRTANSPLHF.

The gene calls are TRBV27 and TRBJ2-5; weak D call: TRBD2 (6 bases). The CDR3 loop spans 15 amino acids. Trimming left V 0 bases short and J 5 bases short, with 13 bases between. From germline, CDR1 is MNHEY and CDR2 SMNVEV (reference sequence). CDR3 loop: CASSLSGGNGETQYF. The CDR3 region has the DNA TGTGCCAGCAGTTTATCTGGGGGGAACGGGGAGACCCAGTACTTC.

The chain carries TRBV9 and TRBJ1-2; weak D call: TRBD1 (5 bases). CDR1 and CDR2 (germline): SGDLS, YYNGEE. There are 18 residues in the CDR3. V gave up 3 bases and J gave up 4 bases, with 25 bases separating them. The CDR3 protein is CASSESWQGLYTSYGYTF. In DNA, the CDR3 is TGTGCCAGCAGCGAATCGTGGCAGGGCCTCTATACCAGCTATGGCTACACCTTC. Combining the CDR3 with reference TRBV9 and TRBJ1-2 gives the whole variable domain DSGVTQTPKHLITATGQRVTLRCSPRSGDLSVYWYQQSLDQGLQFLIQYYNGEERAKGNILERFSAQQFPDLHSELNLSSLELGDSALYFCASSESWQGLYTSYGYTFGSGTRLTVV.

This rearrangement joins TRBV7-2 to TRBJ2-1, with D tentatively TRBD1 (6 bases). The CDR3 runs to 15 residues. Looked up from germline, CDR1 is SGHTA and CDR2 is FQGNSA. The V end lost 1 base, the J end lost 4 bases, and 11 bases lay between the germline ends. The CDR3 DNA is TGTGCCAGCAGCTTAGGGGACACGACATACAATGAGCAGTTCTTC. Translating gives CASSLGDTTYNEQFF. Looking up the rest from reference TRBV7-2 and TRBJ2-1 gives the full variable domain: GAGVSQSPSNKVTEKGKDVELRCDPISGHTALYWYRQSLGQGLEFLIYFQGNSAPDKSGLPSDRFSAERTGGSVSTLTIQRTQQEDSAVYLCASSLGDTTYNEQFFGPGTRLTVL.

The chain combines TRBV3-1 (or the pseudogene TRBV3-2) with TRBJ2-7; tentative D call: TRBD1 (5 bases). The CDR3 totals 14 residues. Trimming cost V 2 bases and J 2 bases, with 10 bases left between them. From germline, CDR1 is LGHDT and CDR2 YNNKEL (reference sequence). The CDR3 loop is CASSQQDTAYEQYF. The CDR3 DNA is TGTGCCAGCAGCCAACAGGACACCGCCTACGAGCAGTACTTC.

J is TRBJ2-7 and V is TRBV28, with 11 bases that match TRBD2. This CDR3 has 15 amino acids. The trim removed 5 bases at V and 4 bases at J, leaving 7 bases unmatched. Germline CDR1 is MDHEN and CDR2 is SYDVKM. CDR3 in amino acids: CASSSRTSGWYEQYF. CDR3 nucleotide sequence: TGTGCCAGCAGTAGCCGGACTAGCGGGTGGTACGAGCAGTACTTC. The whole variable domain, remainder taken from reference TRBV28 and TRBJ2-7, is DVKVTQSSRYLVKRTGEKVFLECVQDMDHENMFWYRQDPGLGLRLIYFSYDVKMKEKGDIPEGYSVSREKKERFSLILESASTNQTSMYLCASSSRTSGWYEQYFGPGTRLTVT.

This chain links TRBV5-1 with TRBJ2-2; 7 bases align to TRBD2. CDR1 is SGHRS, CDR2 YFSETQ, per germline. Losses at the gene ends were 0 bases for V and 1 base for J; bases not matched to a gene: 3. CDR3 length: 16 residues. The chain's CDR3 is CASSLEGGKNTGELFF. The CDR3 DNA follows: TGCGCCAGCAGCTTGGAGGGAGGGAAGAACACCGGGGAGCTGTTTTTT.

This chain connects TRBV28 to TRBJ1-5, with 10 bases matching TRBD1. Trimming removed 1 base from V and 2 bases from J; junction bases left unmatched: 8. The V gene's germline CDR1 is MDHEN and CDR2 SYDVKM. The CDR3 runs 18 residues. CDR3 loop: CASSLSRIGTGGNQPQHF. The CDR3 bases are TGTGCCAGCAGTTTATCCCGTATCGGGACAGGGGGCAATCAGCCCCAGCATTTT. Complete variable domain (other parts from reference TRBV28 and TRBJ1-5): DVKVTQSSRYLVKRTGEKVFLECVQDMDHENMFWYRQDPGLGLRLIYFSYDVKMKEKGDIPEGYSVSREKKERFSLILESASTNQTSMYLCASSLSRIGTGGNQPQHFGDGTRLSIL.

The rearrangement joins TRBV11-2 to TRBJ1-6; D might be TRBD1 (5 bases). Germline V gene lookup returns CDR1 SGHAT and CDR2 FQNNGV. V was clipped by 1 base and J by 10 bases, with 11 bases between them. The CDR3 is made up of 14 amino acids. The DNA for the CDR3 is TGTGCCAGCAGCTTAGCCGGGGGTGGGTCACCCCTCCACTTT. Translated: CASSLAGGGSPLHF.

This sequence joins TRBV29-1 and TRBJ1-1; 7 bases map to TRBD1. This CDR3 is built from 14 residues. Looked up from germline, CDR1 is SQVTM and CDR2 is ANQGSEA. Losses at the gene ends were 3 bases for V and 4 bases for J; bases not matched to a gene: 8. The chain's CDR3 is CSVEPTGASTEAFF. The CDR3 DNA reads TGCAGCGTTGAGCCAACAGGGGCGAGCACTGAAGCTTTCTTT.

This clone occurred once. The V and J genes are TRBV5-1 and TRBJ1-1; D not certain. The germline V and J ends were trimmed by 2 bases and 0 bases, with 14 bases remaining between them. CDR1 and CDR2 (germline): SGHRS, YFSETQ. The length of the CDR3 is 16 residues. Here the CDR3 DNA reads TGCGCCAGCAGCTTCGCTGGGAGAGGAGTGAACACTGAAGCTTTCTTT. Translation gives CASSFAGRGVNTEAFF. The whole variable domain, remainder taken from reference TRBV5-1 and TRBJ1-1, is KAGVTQTPRYLIKTRGQQVTLSCSPISGHRSVSWYQQTPGQGLQFLFEYFSETQRNKGNFPGRFSGRQFSNSRSEMNVSTLELGDSALYLCASSFAGRGVNTEAFFGQGTRLTVV.

This chain connects TRBV5-4 to TRBJ2-2, with 13 bases identical to TRBD2. The CDR3 sequence is 15 residues long. Germline values: CDR1 SGHNT, CDR2 YYREEE (reference sequence). V gave up 4 bases and J gave up 6 bases; unmatched junction bases: 3. The CDR3 is CASSRTSGRSGELFF. In nucleotides, the CDR3 is TGTGCCAGCAGCCGGACTAGCGGGAGATCCGGGGAGCTGTTTTTT.